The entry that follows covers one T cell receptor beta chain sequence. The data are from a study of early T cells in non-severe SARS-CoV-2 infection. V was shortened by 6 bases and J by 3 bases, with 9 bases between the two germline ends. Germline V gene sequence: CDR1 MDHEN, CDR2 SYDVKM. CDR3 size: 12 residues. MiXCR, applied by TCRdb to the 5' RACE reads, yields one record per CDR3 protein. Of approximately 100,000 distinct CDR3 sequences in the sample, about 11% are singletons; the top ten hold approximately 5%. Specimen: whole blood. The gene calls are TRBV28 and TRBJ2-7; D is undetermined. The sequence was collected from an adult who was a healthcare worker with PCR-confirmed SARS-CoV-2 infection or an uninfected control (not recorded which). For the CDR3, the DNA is TGTGCCAGCAGCCAGCTCCTCTACGAGCAGTACTTC. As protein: CASSQLLYEQYF.